The clone carrying this T cell receptor beta chain was counted a single time. As yet, its antigen is unknown. V was cut by 2 bases and J by 2 bases, with 7 bases left in between. Germline V gives CDR1 SGHTS, CDR2 YDEGEE. This CDR3 comprises 13 residues. Patients had received no treatment of any kind before thyroid surgery. Original handling: A classifier of distant metastasis in papillary thyroid cancer was built from CDR3 differences (across clinicopathological groups). TCRdb re-analyzed the PCR reads using MiXCR. TCRdb, not the original authors, processed these V and J calls. The data contain some 28,000 clones, 20% to 25% of them singletons. The sample is drawn from a study of metastatic and nonmetastatic thyroid tumors. Study details: Repertoire comparisons spanned blood and tumor or nodule tissue from malignant and benign thyroid patients.

Whole-study findings and limits: The study reportedly found significantly higher TCR beta diversity in malignant thyroid tumors than benign nodules, in blood and tumor.

Input material: blood. This clonotype was obtained from a female donor with papillary thyroid cancer or a benign thyroid nodule (not recorded which). Some clones in this sample may be carry-over from other donors' samples. The J gene is TRBJ1-2, the V gene TRBV5-8; D is possibly TRBD1 (5 bases). The CDR3 protein is CASSFGGNYGYTF. The CDR3 DNA reads TGTGCCAGCAGCTTTGGGGGGAACTATGGCTACACCTTC.